The following is a T cell receptor beta chain sequence with its context. Its antigen is currently not known. Base qualities are not provided; no much larger clone lies one nucleotide away. V gives up 0 bases and J gives up 9 bases, and the segment between their germline ends measures 11 bases. The CDR3 starts with the cysteine, ends with the phenylalanine, and has 13 residues. Only CDR3 DNA is held: 39 bases, read in frame from base 1. Reading the germline V gene gives CDR1 MNHEY and CDR2 SVGAGI. The sample is drawn from a study of CD8 T cells in Susac syndrome (dated by TCRdb to between 2017 and 2020). Some background on the complete study: Among the sequenced Susac syndrome patients, about 6 had clinically active disease and eight were in clinical remission. At the time of blood withdrawal, Susac syndrome patients were either therapy-naive, taking corticosteroids (with some also receiving IVIg), or on IVIg alone. Whether CD8+ T cell activation and differentiation in Susac syndrome was antigen driven was tested using repertoire sequencing. Beyond this particular receptor, the publication reports: No clonal expansion was detected in the CD4+ T cell repertoire of Susac syndrome patients. The number of individuals in the TCR sequencing and HLA analysis was recognized as being relatively small.

Peripheral blood CD8+ and CD4+ T cells from healthy donors, Susac syndrome patients and multiple sclerosis patients were profiled by high-throughput TCR beta sequencing. Susac syndrome patients met recently defined diagnostic criteria for definite or probable disease. Bulk CD8+ and CD4+ T cells were purified by magnetic negative isolation, while CD8+ TEMRA cells were enriched using FACS. Blood was collected in EDTA tubes and processed within 24 hours, with PBMCs isolated through density gradient centrifugation. PBMCs destined for TCR sequencing were cryopreserved in liquid nitrogen and later thawed in a 37 °C water bath. The sorted or isolated CD4+, CD8+ and CD8+ TEMRA cells reached a purity of at least 90%. RNA was extracted using the RNeasy kit, and roughly 0.45 to 1 microgram was reverse transcribed with random hexamers. TCR beta CDR3 regions were amplified with the immunoSEQ multiplex PCR assay covering 54 Vbeta and 13 Jbeta segments. PCR amplification bias was corrected by using a synthetic template baseline for primer optimization and computational correction. As for how the authors treated the data: Reads were assigned to V, D and J genes according to IMGT and analyzed in immunoSEQ Analyzer, with only productive sequences retained. Clonality was computed as one minus Shannon entropy normalized by log2 of the number of productive unique sequences. Public and private clones were assessed among the 100 most prevalent clones of each patient and control. A clone was defined as Susac-specific if it was absent from the healthy and MS cohorts, from over a thousand published viral clones and from other ImmuneACCESS disease sequences. TCRdb redid the processing of the public reads, applying fastp at Q25 and MiXCR, and retained in-frame beta chains. Identical CDR3 proteins give one entry, which carries the most common genes and DNA. The V and J calls reflect TCRdb's pipeline rather than the authors' work. The table for this sample lists roughly 180,000 distinct CDR3 sequences; just under 95% of them were counted only once. In total, the top ten clones hold around 0.1% of the sample.

This clonotype was sampled from a human donor with Susac syndrome. This chain is built from TRBV6-5 and TRBJ1-2, with the D gene too uncertain to name. Sequencing was performed on CD4+ T cells from PBMCs. The sequence in DNA is TGTGCCAGCAGTTACTCACGGGGATTTCGCTACACCTTC. Its amino acids are CASSYSRGFRYTF.